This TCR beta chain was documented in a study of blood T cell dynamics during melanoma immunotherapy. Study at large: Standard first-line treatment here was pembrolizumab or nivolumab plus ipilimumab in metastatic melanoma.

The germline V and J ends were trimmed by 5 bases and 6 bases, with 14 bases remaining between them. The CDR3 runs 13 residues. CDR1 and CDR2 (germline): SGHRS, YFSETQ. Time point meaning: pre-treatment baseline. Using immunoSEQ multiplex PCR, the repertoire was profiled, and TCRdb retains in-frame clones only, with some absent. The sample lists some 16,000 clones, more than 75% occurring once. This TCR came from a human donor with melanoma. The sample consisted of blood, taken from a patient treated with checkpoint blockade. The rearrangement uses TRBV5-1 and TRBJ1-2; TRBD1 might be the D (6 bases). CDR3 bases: TGCGCCAGCAGTACAGGGAGGTGGGATGGCTACACCTTC. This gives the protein CASSTGRWDGYTF.